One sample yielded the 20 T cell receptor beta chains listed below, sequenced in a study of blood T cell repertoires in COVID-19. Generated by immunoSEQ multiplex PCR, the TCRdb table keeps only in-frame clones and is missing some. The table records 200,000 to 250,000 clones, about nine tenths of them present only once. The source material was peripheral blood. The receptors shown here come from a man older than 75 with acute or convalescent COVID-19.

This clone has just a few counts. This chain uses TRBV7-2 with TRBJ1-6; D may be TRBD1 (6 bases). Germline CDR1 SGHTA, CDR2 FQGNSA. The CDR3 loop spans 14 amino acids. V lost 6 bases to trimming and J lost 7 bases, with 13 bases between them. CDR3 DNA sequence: TGTGCCAGCAGACTACAGGGCGGGAATTCACCCCTCCACTTT. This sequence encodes CASRLQGGNSPLHF.

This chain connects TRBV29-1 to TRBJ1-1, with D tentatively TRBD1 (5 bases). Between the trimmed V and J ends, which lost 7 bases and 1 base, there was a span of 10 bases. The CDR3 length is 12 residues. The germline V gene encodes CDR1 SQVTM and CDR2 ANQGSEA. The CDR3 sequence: CSGGHENTEAFF. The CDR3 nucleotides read TGCAGCGGCGGACACGAGAACACTGAAGCTTTCTTT.

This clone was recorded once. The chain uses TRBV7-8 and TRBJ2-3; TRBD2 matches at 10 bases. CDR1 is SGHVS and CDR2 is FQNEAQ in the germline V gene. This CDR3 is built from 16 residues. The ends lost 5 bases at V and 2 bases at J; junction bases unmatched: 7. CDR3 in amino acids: CASSPLSGRTTDTQYF. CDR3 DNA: TGTGCCAGCAGCCCACTTAGCGGGAGGACCACAGATACGCAGTATTTT.

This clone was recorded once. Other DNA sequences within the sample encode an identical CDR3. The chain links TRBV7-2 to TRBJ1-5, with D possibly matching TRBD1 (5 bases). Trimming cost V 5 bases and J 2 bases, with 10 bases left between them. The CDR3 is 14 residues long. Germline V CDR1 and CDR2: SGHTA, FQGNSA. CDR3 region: CASSRRGGNQPQHF. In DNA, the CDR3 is TGTGCCAGCAGCAGACGGGGGGGCAATCAGCCCCAGCATTTT.

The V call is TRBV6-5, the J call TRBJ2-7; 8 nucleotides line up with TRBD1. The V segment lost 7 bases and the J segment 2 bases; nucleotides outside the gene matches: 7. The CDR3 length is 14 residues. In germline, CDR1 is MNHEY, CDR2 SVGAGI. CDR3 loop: CASTPDREPYEQYV. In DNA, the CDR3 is TGTGCCAGCACCCCGGACAGGGAACCCTACGAGCAGTACGTC.

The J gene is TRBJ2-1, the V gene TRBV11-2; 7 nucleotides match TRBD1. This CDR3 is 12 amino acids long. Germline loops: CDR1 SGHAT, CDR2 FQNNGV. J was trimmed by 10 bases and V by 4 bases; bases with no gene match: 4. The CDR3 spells CASSWLRGEQFF. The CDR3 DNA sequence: TGTGCCAGCAGCTGGCTCAGGGGGGAGCAGTTCTTC.

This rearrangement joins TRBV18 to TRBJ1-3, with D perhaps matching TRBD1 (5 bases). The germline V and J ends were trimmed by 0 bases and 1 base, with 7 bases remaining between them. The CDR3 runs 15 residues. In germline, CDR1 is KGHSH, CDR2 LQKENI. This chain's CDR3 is CASSPPRASGNTIYF. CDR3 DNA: TGTGCCAGCTCACCACCCAGGGCATCTGGAAACACCATATATTTT.

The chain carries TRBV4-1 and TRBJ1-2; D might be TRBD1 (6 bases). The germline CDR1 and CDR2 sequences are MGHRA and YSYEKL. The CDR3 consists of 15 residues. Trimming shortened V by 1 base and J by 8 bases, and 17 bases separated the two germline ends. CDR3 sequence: CASSQGATGSGGYTF. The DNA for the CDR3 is TGCGCCAGCAGCCAAGGCGCGACAGGTTCTGGGGGCTACACCTTC.

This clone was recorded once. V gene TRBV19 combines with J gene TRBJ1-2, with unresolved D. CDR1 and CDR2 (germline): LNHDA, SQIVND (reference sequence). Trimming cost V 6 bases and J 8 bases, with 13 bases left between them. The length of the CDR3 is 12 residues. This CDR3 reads CASRRGLEGYTF. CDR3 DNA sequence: TGTGCCAGTAGGAGAGGTTTGGAGGGCTACACCTTC.

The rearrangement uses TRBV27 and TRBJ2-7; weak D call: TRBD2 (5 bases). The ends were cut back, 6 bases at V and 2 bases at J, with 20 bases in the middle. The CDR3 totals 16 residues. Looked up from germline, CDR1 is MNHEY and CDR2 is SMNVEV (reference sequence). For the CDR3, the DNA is TGTGCCAGCAGCCATACAGCCCCGGACGGGACCTACGAGCAGTACTTC. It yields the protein CASSHTAPDGTYEQYF.

Here the CDR3 reads CASSGLAGHTDTQYF. CDR3 sequence (DNA): TGTGCCAGCAGCGGGCTAGCGGGACACACAGATACGCAGTATTTT. V usage is TRBV14 and J usage is TRBJ2-3, with 9 bases aligning to TRBD2. With V trimmed by 5 bases and J by 2 bases, 5 bases remained unmatched. From germline, CDR1 is SGHDN and CDR2 FVKESK. CDR3 length: 15 residues.

The DNA of the CDR3 is TGCGCCAGCAGCGTGGGGGTAGGCCCTAGCTCCTACAATGAGCAGTTCTTC. It specifies CASSVGVGPSSYNEQFF. This chain connects TRBV5-1 to TRBJ2-1; tentatively, D is TRBD1 or TRBD2 (5 bases each). The CDR3 has 17 residues. Germline CDR1 and CDR2: SGHRS and YFSETQ. V was pared by 4 bases and J by 0 bases, with 17 bases between.

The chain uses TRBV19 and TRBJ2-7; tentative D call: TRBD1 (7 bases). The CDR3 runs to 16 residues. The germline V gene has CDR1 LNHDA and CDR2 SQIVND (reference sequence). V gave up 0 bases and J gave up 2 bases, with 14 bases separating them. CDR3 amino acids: CASSIETGQRAYEQYF. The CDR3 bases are TGTGCCAGTAGTATAGAAACGGGACAGCGGGCCTACGAGCAGTACTTC.

The CDR3 region is CASSQVGVGTEAFF. The CDR3 DNA sequence: TGTGCCAGCAGCCAAGTGGGAGTGGGCACTGAAGCTTTCTTT. V usage is TRBV3-1 (or the pseudogene TRBV3-2) and J usage is TRBJ1-1; the D is unclear. The CDR3 spans 14 residues. Trimming removed 1 base at V and 4 bases at J, with 10 bases between. Per germline, CDR1 LGHDT and CDR2 YNNKEL (reference sequence).

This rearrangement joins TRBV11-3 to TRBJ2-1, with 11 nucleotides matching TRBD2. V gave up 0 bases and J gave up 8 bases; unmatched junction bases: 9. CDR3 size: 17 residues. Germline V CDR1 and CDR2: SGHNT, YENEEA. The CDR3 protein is CASSLDFTSGRIDEQFF. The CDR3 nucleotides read TGTGCCAGCAGCTTAGATTTTACTAGCGGGAGAATCGATGAGCAGTTCTTC.

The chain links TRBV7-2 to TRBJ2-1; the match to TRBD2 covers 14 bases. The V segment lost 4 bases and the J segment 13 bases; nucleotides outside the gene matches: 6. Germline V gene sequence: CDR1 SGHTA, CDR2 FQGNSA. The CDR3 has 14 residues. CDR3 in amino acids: CASSSGLAGAGQFF. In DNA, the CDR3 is TGTGCCAGCAGCTCGGGACTAGCGGGAGCTGGTCAGTTCTTC.

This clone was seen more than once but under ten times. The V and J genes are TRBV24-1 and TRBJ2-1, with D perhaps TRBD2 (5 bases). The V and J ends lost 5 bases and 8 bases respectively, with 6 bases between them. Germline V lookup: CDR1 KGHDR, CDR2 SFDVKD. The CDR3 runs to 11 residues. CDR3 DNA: TGTGCCACCAGTGGACTACATGAGCAGTTCTTC. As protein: CATSGLHEQFF.

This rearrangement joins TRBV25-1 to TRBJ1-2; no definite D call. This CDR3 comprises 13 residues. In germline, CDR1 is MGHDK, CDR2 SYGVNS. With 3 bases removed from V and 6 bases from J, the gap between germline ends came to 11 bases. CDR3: CASSEATMDGYTF. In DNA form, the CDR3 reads TGTGCCAGCAGTGAGGCCACCATGGATGGCTACACCTTC.

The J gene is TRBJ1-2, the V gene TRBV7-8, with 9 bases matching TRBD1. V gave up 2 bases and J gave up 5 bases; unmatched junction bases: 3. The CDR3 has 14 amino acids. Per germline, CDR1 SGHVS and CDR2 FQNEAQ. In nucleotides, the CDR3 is TGTGCCAGCAGCTTAATCGGACAGGGGTATGGCTACACCTTC. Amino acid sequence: CASSLIGQGYGYTF. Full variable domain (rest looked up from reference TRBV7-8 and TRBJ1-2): GAGVSQSPRYKVAKRGQDVALRCDPISGHVSLFWYQQALGQGPEFLTYFQNEAQLDKSGLPSDRFFAERPEGSVSTLKIQRTQQEDSAVYLCASSLIGQGYGYTFGSGTRLTVV.

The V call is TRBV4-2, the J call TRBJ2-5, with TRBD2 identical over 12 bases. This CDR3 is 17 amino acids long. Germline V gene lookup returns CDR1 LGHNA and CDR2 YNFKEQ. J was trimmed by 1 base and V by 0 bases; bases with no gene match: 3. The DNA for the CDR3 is TGTGCCAGCAGCCAAGAAGGGACTAGCGGGTTCCAAGAGACCCAGTACTTC. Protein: CASSQEGTSGFQETQYF.